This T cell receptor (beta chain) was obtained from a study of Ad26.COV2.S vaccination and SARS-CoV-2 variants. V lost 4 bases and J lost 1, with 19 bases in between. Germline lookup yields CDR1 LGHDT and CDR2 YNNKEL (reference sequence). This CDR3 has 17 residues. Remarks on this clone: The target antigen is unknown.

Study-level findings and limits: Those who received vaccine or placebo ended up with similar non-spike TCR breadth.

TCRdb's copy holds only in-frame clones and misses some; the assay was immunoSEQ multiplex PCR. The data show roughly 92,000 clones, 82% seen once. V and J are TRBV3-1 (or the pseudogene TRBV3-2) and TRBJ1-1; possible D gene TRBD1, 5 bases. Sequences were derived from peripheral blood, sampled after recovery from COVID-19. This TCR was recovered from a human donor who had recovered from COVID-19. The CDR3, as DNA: TGTGCCAGCAGCCCTGGGTCTTCCGGGACTAAGAACACTGAAGCTTTCTTT. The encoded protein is CASSPGSSGTKNTEAFF.